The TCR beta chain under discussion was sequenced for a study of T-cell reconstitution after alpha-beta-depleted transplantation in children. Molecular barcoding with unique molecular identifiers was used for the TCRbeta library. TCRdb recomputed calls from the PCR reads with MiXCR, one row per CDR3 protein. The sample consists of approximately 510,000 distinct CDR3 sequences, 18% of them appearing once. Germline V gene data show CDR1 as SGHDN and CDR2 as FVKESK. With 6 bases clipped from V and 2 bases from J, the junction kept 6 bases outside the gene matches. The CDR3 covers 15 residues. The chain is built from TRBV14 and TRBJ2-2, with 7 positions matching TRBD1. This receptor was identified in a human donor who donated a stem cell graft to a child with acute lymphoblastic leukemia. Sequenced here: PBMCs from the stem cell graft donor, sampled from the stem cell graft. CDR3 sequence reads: CASRQWDRNTGELFF. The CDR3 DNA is TGTGCCAGCAGACAGTGGGACAGAAACACCGGGGAGCTGTTTTTT.